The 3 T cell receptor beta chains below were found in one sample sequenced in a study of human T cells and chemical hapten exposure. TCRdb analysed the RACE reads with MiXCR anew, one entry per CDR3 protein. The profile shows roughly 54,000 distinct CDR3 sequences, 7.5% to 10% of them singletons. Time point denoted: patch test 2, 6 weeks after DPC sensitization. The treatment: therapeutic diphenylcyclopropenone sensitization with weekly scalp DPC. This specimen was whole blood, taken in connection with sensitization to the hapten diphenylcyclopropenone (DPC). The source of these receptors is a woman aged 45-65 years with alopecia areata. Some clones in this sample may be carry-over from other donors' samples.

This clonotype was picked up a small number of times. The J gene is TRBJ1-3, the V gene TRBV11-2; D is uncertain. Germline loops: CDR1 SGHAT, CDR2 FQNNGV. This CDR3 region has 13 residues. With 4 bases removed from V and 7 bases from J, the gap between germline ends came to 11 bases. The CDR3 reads CASSSGESNTIYF. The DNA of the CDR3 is TGTGCCAGCAGCTCCGGGGAGAGCAACACCATATATTTT.

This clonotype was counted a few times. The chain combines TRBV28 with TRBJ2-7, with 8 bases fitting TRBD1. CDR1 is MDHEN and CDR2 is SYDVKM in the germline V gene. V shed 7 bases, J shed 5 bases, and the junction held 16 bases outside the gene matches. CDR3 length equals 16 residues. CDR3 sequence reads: CASNFPLDREDHEQYF. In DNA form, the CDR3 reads TGTGCCAGCAATTTCCCATTGGACAGGGAGGACCACGAGCAGTACTTC. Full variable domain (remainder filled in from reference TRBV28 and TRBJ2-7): DVKVTQSSRYLVKRTGEKVFLECVQDMDHENMFWYRQDPGLGLRLIYFSYDVKMKEKGDIPEGYSVSREKKERFSLILESASTNQTSMYLCASNFPLDREDHEQYFGPGTRLTVT.

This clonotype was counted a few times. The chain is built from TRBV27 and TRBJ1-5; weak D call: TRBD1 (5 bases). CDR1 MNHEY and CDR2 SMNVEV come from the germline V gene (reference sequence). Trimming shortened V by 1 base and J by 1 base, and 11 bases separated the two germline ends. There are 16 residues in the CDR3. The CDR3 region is CASSLLPRGSNQPQHF. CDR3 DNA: TGTGCCAGCAGTTTATTACCGAGGGGCAGCAATCAGCCCCAGCATTTT.